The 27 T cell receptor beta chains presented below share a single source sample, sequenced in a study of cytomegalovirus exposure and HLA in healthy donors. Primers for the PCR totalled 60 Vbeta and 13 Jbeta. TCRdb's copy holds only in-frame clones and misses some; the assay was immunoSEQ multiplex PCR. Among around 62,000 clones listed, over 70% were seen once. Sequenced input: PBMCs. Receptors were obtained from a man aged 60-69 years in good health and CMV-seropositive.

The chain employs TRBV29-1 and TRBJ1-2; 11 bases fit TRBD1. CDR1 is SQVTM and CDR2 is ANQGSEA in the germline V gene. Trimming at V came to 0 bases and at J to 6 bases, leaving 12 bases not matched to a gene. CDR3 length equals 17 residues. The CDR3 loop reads CSVEDRRTGGWRDGYTF. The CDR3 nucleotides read TGCAGCGTTGAAGATCGTCGGACAGGGGGCTGGAGGGATGGCTACACCTTC.

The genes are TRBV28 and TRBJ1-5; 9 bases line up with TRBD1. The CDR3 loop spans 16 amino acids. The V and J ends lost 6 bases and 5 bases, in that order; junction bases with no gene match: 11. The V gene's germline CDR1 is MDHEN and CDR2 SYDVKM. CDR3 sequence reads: CASRVPGQGRHQPQHF. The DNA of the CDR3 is TGTGCCAGCAGGGTTCCGGGACAGGGCCGTCATCAGCCCCAGCATTTT. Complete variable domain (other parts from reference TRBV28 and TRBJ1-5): DVKVTQSSRYLVKRTGEKVFLECVQDMDHENMFWYRQDPGLGLRLIYFSYDVKMKEKGDIPEGYSVSREKKERFSLILESASTNQTSMYLCASRVPGQGRHQPQHFGDGTRLSIL.

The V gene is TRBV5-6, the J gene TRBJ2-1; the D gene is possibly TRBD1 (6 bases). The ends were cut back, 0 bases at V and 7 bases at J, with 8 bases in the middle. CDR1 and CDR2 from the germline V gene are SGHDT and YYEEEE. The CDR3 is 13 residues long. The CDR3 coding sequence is TGTGCCAGCAGCTTGGGGGGGCCGAATGAGCAGTTCTTC. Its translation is CASSLGGPNEQFF.

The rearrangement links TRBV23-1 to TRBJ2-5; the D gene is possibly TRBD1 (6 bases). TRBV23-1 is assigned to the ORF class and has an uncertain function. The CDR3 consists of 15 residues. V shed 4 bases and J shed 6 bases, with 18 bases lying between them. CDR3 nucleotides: TGCGCCAGCAGTCGGAGCACAGGGAAGGCTAAGACCCAGTACTTC. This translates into CASSRSTGKAKTQYF.

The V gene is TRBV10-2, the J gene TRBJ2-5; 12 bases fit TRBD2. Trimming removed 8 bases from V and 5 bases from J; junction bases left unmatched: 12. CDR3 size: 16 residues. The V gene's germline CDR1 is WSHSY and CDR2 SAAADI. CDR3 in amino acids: CASRSLTSGRGETQYF. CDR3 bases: TGCGCCAGCCGATCCCTGACTAGCGGGAGAGGGGAGACCCAGTACTTC.

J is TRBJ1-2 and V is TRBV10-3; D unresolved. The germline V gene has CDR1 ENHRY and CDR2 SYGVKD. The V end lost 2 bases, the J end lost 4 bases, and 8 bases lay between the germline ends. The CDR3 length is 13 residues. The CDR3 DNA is TGTGCCATCAGTGAGACCTCAGGCTATGGCTACACCTTC. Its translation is CAISETSGYGYTF.

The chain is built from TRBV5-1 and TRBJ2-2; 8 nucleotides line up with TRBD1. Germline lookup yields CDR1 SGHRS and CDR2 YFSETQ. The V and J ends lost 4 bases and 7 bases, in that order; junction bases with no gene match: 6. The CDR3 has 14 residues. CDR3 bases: TGCGCCAGCAGCCCCACAGGGGGGATCGGGGAGCTGTTTTTT. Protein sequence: CASSPTGGIGELFF.

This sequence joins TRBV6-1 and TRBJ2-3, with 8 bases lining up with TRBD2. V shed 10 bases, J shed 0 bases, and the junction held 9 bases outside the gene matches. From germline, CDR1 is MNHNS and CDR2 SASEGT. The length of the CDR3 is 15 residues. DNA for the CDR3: TGTGCCACGAGGGGAGCGGGAGCAAGCACAGATACGCAGTATTTT. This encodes CATRGAGASTDTQYF.

CDR3 in amino acids: CASSLGSGTSGEETQYF. The CDR3 coding sequence is TGTGCCAGCAGCTTAGGTAGCGGGACTAGCGGCGAAGAGACCCAGTACTTC. The gene calls are TRBV7-9 and TRBJ2-5; 11 bases align to TRBD2. With V trimmed by 1 base and J by 3 bases, 7 bases remained unmatched. Per the germline V gene, CDR1 is SEHNR and CDR2 is FQNEAQ (reference sequence). CDR3 length: 17 amino acids.

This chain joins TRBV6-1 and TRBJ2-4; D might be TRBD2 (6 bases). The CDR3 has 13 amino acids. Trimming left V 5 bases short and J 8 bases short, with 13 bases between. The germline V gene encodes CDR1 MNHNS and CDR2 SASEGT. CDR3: CASSLMSGYIQYF. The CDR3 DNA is TGTGCCAGCAGTCTCATGAGCGGGTACATTCAGTACTTC.

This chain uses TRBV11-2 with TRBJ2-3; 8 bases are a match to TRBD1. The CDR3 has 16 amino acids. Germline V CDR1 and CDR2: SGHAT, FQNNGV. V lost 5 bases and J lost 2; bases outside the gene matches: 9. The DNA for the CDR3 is TGTGCCAGCAGCGGACGACAGGGGACTTTCACAGATACGCAGTATTTT. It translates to CASSGRQGTFTDTQYF.

The CDR3, as DNA: TGTGCCAGCAGCTTACTGACAGGTGGGAGCTGGCAGTTCTTC. It encodes CASSLLTGGSWQFF. The rearrangement uses TRBV7-6 and TRBJ2-1; D may be TRBD1 (6 bases). The germline V and J ends were trimmed by 2 bases and 12 bases, with 17 bases remaining between them. The CDR3 covers 14 residues. Germline V CDR1 and CDR2: SGHVS, FNYEAQ.

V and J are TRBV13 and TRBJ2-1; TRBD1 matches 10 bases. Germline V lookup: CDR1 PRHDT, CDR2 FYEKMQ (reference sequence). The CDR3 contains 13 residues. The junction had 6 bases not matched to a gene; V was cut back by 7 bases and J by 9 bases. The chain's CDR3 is CASTRGTGVEQFF. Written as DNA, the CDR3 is TGTGCCAGCACCCGTGGGACAGGGGTTGAGCAGTTCTTC.

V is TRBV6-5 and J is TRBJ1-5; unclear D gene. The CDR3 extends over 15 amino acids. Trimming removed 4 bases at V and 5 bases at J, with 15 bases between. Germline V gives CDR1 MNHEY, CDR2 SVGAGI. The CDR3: CASSSRLSRDQPQHF. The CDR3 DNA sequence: TGTGCCAGCAGTTCGAGGTTATCAAGAGATCAGCCCCAGCATTTT.

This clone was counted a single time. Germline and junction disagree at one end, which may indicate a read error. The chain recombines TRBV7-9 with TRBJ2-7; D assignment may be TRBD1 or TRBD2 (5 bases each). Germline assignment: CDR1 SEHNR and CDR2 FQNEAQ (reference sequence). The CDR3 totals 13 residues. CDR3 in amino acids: CSSSGDSSYEQYF. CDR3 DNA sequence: TGTTCCAGCAGCGGAGACAGTTCCTACGAGCAGTACTTC.

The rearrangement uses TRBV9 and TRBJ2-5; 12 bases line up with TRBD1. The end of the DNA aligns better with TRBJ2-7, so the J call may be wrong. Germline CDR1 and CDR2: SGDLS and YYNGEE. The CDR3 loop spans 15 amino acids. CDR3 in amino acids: CASSVGTGGVYEQYF. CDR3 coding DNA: TGTGCCAGCAGCGTTGGGACAGGGGGCGTCTACGAGCAGTACTTC.

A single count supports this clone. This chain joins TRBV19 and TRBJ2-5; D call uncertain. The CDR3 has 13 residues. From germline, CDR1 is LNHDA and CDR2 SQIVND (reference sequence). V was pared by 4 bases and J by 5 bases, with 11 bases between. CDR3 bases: TGTGCCAGTAGTACGACTGGTGCGGAGACCCAGTACTTC. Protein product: CASSTTGAETQYF.

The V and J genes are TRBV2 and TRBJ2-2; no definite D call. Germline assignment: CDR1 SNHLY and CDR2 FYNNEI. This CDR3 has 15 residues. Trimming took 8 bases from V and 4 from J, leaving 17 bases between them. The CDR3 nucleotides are TGTGCCAGCCTTGAGGCTCGTGTAGGCACCGGGGAGCTGTTTTTT. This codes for CASLEARVGTGELFF.

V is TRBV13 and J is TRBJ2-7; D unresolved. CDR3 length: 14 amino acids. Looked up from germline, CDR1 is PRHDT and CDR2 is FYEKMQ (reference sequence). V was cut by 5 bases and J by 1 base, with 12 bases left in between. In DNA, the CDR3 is TGTGCCAGCAGCCTATCTCGTCTTTCCTACGAGCAGTACTTC. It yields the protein CASSLSRLSYEQYF.

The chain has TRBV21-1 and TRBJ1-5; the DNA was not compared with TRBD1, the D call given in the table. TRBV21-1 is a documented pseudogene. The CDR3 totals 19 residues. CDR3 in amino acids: CASRARQEPRRYSNQPQHF. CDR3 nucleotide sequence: TGTGCCAGTAGGGCCCGACAGGAACCTCGCAGATATAGCAATCAGCCCCAGCATTTT.

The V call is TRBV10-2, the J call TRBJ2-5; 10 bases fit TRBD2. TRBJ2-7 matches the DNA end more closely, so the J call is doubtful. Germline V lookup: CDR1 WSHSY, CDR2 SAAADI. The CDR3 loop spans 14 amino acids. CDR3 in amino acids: CASQRGGSSYEQYF. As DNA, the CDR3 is TGCGCCAGTCAGCGGGGGGGAAGCTCCTACGAGCAGTACTTC.

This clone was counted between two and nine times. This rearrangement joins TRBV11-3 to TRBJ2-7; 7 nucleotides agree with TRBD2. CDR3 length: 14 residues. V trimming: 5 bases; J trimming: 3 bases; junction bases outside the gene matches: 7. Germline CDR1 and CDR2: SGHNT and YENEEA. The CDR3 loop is CASSRLGGSYEQYF. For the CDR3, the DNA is TGTGCCAGCAGCCGTCTGGGGGGGAGCTACGAGCAGTACTTC.

The CDR3 sequence: CASSRGQVGWAQHF. In DNA form, the CDR3 reads TGTGCCAGCAGCCGCGGACAGGTGGGATGGGCCCAGCATTTT. V gene TRBV5-8 combines with J gene TRBJ1-5; TRBD1 matches at 7 bases. With 4 bases clipped from V and 11 bases from J, the junction kept 12 bases outside the gene matches. Germline V gives CDR1 SGHTS, CDR2 YDEGEE. The CDR3 length is 14 residues.

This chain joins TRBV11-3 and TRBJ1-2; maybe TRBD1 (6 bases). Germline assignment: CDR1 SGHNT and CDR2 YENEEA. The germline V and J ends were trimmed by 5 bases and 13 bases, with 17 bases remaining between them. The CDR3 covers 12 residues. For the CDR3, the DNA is TGTGCCAGCAGCGTAGGACAGCCGGGGGTCACCTTC. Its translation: CASSVGQPGVTF.

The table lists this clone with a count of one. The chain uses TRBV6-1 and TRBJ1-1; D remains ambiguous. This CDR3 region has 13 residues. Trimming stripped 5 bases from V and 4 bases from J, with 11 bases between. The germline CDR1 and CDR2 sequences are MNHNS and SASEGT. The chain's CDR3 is CASSSGSPTEAFF. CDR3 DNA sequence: TGTGCCAGCAGTTCGGGTAGTCCCACTGAAGCTTTCTTT.

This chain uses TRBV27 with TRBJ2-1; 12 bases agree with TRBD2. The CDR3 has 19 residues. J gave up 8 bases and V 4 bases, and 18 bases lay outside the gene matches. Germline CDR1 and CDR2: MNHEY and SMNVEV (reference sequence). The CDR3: CASSSSTSGSGYSRDEQFF. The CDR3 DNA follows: TGTGCCAGCAGTTCATCGACTAGCGGGAGCGGCTATTCTAGAGATGAGCAGTTCTTC.

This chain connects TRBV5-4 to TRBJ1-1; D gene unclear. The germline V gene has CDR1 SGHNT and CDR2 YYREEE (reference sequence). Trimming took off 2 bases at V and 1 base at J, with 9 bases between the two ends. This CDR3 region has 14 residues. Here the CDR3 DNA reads TGTGCCAGCAGCTTAGACACCCCGAACACTGAAGCTTTCTTT. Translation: CASSLDTPNTEAFF.